Listed below are T cell receptor beta chains from one sample, sequenced in a study of blood T cells in healthy people across ages. TCRdb ran MiXCR on the 5' RACE reads and lists one entry per CDR3 protein. Found here are hundreds of thousands of distinct CDR3 sequences, roughly 32% of them singletons; the top ten hold 15%. Sample: blood. The receptors come from a woman older than 75 in good health. Both conserved end residues are part of each CDR3. The D gene is left open where the match is weak. Only some rows state a clone size, as once, few, many or a class for expanded clones.

d_gene: .
j_gene: TRBJ1-1
v_gene: TRBV6-2/TRBV6-3
abundance: .
CDR3nt: TGTGCCAGCAGTTCCCCCATGGCTGGAGGCACTAAAGCTTTCTTT
CDR3aa: CASSSPMAGGTKAFF

d_gene: TRBD2
j_gene: TRBJ2-2
v_gene: TRBV4-3
abundance: many
CDR3nt: TGCGCCAGCAGCCAAGAAGAGGTAGCGGGGAGTACCGGGGAGCTGTTTTTT
CDR3aa: CASSQEEVAGSTGELFF

d_gene: .
j_gene: TRBJ1-1
v_gene: TRBV6-2/TRBV6-3
abundance: few
CDR3nt: TGTGCCAGCAGTTATAATCGGTTAAACACTGAAGCTTTCTTT
CDR3aa: CASSYNRLNTEAFF

d_gene: .
j_gene: TRBJ2-7
v_gene: TRBV5-5
abundance: many
CDR3nt: TGTGCCAGCAGCTTGGACATTAACGAGCAGTACTTC
CDR3aa: CASSLDINEQYF

d_gene: TRBD1
j_gene: TRBJ2-1
v_gene: TRBV7-3
abundance: .
CDR3nt: TGTGCCAGCAGCTTAGATGCGGGACAGGGGGTCTACAATGAGCAGTTCTTC
CDR3aa: CASSLDAGQGVYNEQFF

d_gene: .
j_gene: TRBJ2-1
v_gene: TRBV29-1
abundance: .
CDR3nt: TGCAGCGCTCTCAGGGGAGACCCTTACAATGAGCAGTTCTTC
CDR3aa: CSALRGDPYNEQFF

d_gene: .
j_gene: TRBJ1-4
v_gene: TRBV29-1
abundance: few
CDR3nt: TGCAGCGTTCGAGGGGCTAATGAAAAACTGTTTTTT
CDR3aa: CSVRGANEKLFF

d_gene: TRBD1
j_gene: TRBJ2-7
v_gene: TRBV11-2
abundance: many
CDR3nt: TGTGCCAGCAGCATATCCGGGACAGGAGACGAGCAGTACTTC
CDR3aa: CASSISGTGDEQYF

d_gene: .
j_gene: TRBJ2-3
v_gene: TRBV20-1
abundance: many
CDR3nt: TGCAGTGCTAGGAGGGGCACCCTGACAGATACGCAGTATTTT
CDR3aa: CSARRGTLTDTQYF

d_gene: .
j_gene: TRBJ2-3
v_gene: TRBV9
abundance: many
CDR3nt: TGTGCCAGCAGCGTAGGTAGGGGCTCCGTCACAGATACGCAGTATTTT
CDR3aa: CASSVGRGSVTDTQYF

d_gene: .
j_gene: TRBJ1-6
v_gene: TRBV5-5
abundance: few
CDR3nt: TGTGCCAGCAGCTATACGGGGGGGTATAATTCACCCCTCCACTTT
CDR3aa: CASSYTGGYNSPLHF

d_gene: .
j_gene: TRBJ1-4
v_gene: TRBV7-8
abundance: few
CDR3nt: TGTGCCAGCAGCTATACAGGGACTAATGAAAAACTGTTTTTT
CDR3aa: CASSYTGTNEKLFF

d_gene: TRBD1
j_gene: TRBJ2-2
v_gene: TRBV5-1
abundance: many
CDR3nt: TGCGCCAGCAGCACCGGACAGGGGACCGGGGAGCTGTTTTTT
CDR3aa: CASSTGQGTGELFF

d_gene: TRBD1
j_gene: TRBJ2-1
v_gene: TRBV12-3/TRBV12-4
abundance: .
CDR3nt: TGTGCCAGCACCCCGACCCGACAGGGGGGAGTGGAGTTCTTC
CDR3aa: CASTPTRQGGVEFF

d_gene: .
j_gene: TRBJ2-7
v_gene: TRBV9
abundance: many
CDR3nt: TGTGCCAGCAGCGTAGAAGTTTCAGGGATCTACGAGCAGTACTTC
CDR3aa: CASSVEVSGIYEQYF

d_gene: TRBD1
j_gene: TRBJ2-5
v_gene: TRBV5-6
abundance: many
CDR3nt: TGTGCCAGCAGCCCGGGCGGACAGGGGCAAGAGACCCAGTACTTC
CDR3aa: CASSPGGQGQETQYF

d_gene: .
j_gene: TRBJ2-3
v_gene: TRBV6-6
abundance: .
CDR3nt: TGTGCCAGCAGTTACTCGAAGGACGGGGGACTCACAGATACGCAGTATTTT
CDR3aa: CASSYSKDGGLTDTQYF

d_gene: .
j_gene: TRBJ2-7
v_gene: TRBV27
abundance: .
CDR3nt: TGTGCCAGCAGTTTAGGCCTCTGCAATGAGCAGTACTTC
CDR3aa: CASSLGLCNEQYF

d_gene: .
j_gene: TRBJ2-7
v_gene: TRBV20-1
abundance: many
CDR3nt: TGCAGTGCTAGGGACAATTACGAGCAGTACTTC
CDR3aa: CSARDNYEQYF

d_gene: TRBD2
j_gene: TRBJ2-3
v_gene: TRBV5-5
abundance: .
CDR3nt: TGTGCCAGCAGCCGAAGGACTAGCGAAGCCACAGATACGCAGTATTTT
CDR3aa: CASSRRTSEATDTQYF

d_gene: .
j_gene: TRBJ2-5
v_gene: TRBV5-1
abundance: .
CDR3nt: TGCGCCAGCAGCTTGGCGGTCAGGGAGACCCAGTACTTC
CDR3aa: CASSLAVRETQYF

d_gene: .
j_gene: TRBJ1-5
v_gene: TRBV6-2/TRBV6-3
abundance: .
CDR3nt: TGTGCCAGCAGTTACGCTTGGGATTTGGGAGTGAGCAATCAGCCCCAGCATTTT
CDR3aa: CASSYAWDLGVSNQPQHF

d_gene: .
j_gene: TRBJ2-5
v_gene: TRBV2
abundance: many
CDR3nt: TGTGCCAGCAGTGAAAGGGAGACCCAGTACTTC
CDR3aa: CASSERETQYF

d_gene: TRBD2
j_gene: TRBJ2-3
v_gene: TRBV10-2
abundance: .
CDR3nt: TGCGCCAGCAATGGGGCTAGCGGGGGGGCAGATACGCAGTATTTT
CDR3aa: CASNGASGGADTQYF

d_gene: .
j_gene: TRBJ2-7
v_gene: TRBV28
abundance: many
CDR3nt: TGTGCCAGCAGCCGATCGGCGGGGACCGCCTACGAGCAGTACTTC
CDR3aa: CASSRSAGTAYEQYF

d_gene: .
j_gene: TRBJ2-7
v_gene: TRBV2
abundance: .
CDR3nt: TGTGCCAGCAGTGGATCCGGGGCAGGTTTCTACGAGCAGTACTTC
CDR3aa: CASSGSGAGFYEQYF

d_gene: TRBD1
j_gene: TRBJ2-5
v_gene: TRBV6-2/TRBV6-3
abundance: many
CDR3nt: TGTGCCAGCAGTTACTACGGGACAGCGTTACTCCAAGAGACCCAGTACTTC
CDR3aa: CASSYYGTALLQETQYF

d_gene: .
j_gene: TRBJ1-2
v_gene: TRBV28
abundance: few
CDR3nt: TGTGCCAGCAGGCACACAGGAGCAAACTATGGCTACACCTTC
CDR3aa: CASRHTGANYGYTF

d_gene: TRBD1
j_gene: TRBJ1-6
v_gene: TRBV7-2
abundance: many
CDR3nt: TGTGCCAGCAGCCCCGGACAGGAGAATTCACCCCTCCACTTT
CDR3aa: CASSPGQENSPLHF

d_gene: .
j_gene: TRBJ2-1
v_gene: TRBV6-2/TRBV6-3
abundance: few
CDR3nt: TGTGCCAGCAGACCTCTCTTGGTAGTCGGGAACAATGAGCAGTTCTTC
CDR3aa: CASRPLLVVGNNEQFF

d_gene: .
j_gene: TRBJ1-2
v_gene: TRBV29-1
abundance: few
CDR3nt: TGCAGCGTTGACAGGGGATCTAACTATGGCTACACCTTC
CDR3aa: CSVDRGSNYGYTF

d_gene: .
j_gene: TRBJ2-5
v_gene: TRBV7-3
abundance: many
CDR3nt: TGTGCCAGCAGCTTGGGGCAGACAAGCCAAGAGACCCAGTACTTC
CDR3aa: CASSLGQTSQETQYF